A selection of T cell receptor beta chains follows, all from one sample in a study of T-cell memory formation after mild COVID-19. TCRdb reprocessed the 5' RACE reads via MiXCR and lists one record per CDR3 protein. The sample records over 300,000 distinct CDR3 sequences, under 25% being singletons. Sequences were obtained from PBMCs or a T cell subset sorted from them (not recorded which). These receptors were taken from a man aged 18 to 29 who had mild COVID-19 (a few samples of this study predate the infection). Cell type and time point are not known. CDR3s include the opening cysteine and the closing phenylalanine or tryptophan. A D gene is named only where the DNA matches it firmly. Clone size is stated in some rows and not others, as once, few, many or a class when expanded.

J gene: TRBJ1-1; D gene: .; clone size: few; V gene: TRBV4-3; CDR3 protein: CASSRAGSNTEAFF; CDR3 DNA: TGCGCCAGCAGCCGAGCCGGGTCGAACACTGAAGCTTTCTTT
J gene: TRBJ2-7; D gene: TRBD1; clone size: .; V gene: TRBV5-6; CDR3 protein: CASSLDRGGREQYF; CDR3 DNA: TGTGCCAGCAGCTTAGACAGGGGAGGACGGGAGCAGTACTTC
J gene: TRBJ1-2; D gene: .; clone size: few; V gene: TRBV6-6; CDR3 protein: CASNIVRGGYTF; CDR3 DNA: TGTGCCAGCAATATCGTAAGGGGAGGCTACACCTTC
J gene: TRBJ1-1; D gene: TRBD1; clone size: few; V gene: TRBV9; CDR3 protein: CASSPGQENTEAFF; CDR3 DNA: TGTGCCAGCAGCCCGGGACAGGAGAACACTGAAGCTTTCTTT
J gene: TRBJ2-1; D gene: .; clone size: few; V gene: TRBV5-1; CDR3 protein: CASSTGTRGDEQFF; CDR3 DNA: TGCGCCAGCAGCACCGGGACCCGGGGAGATGAGCAGTTCTTC
J gene: TRBJ2-4; D gene: TRBD1; clone size: .; V gene: TRBV4-3; CDR3 protein: CASSQDAAGTGLYF; CDR3 DNA: TGCGCCAGCAGCCAAGATGCGGCAGGGACAGGACTGTACTTC
J gene: TRBJ2-2; D gene: .; clone size: many; V gene: TRBV24-1; CDR3 protein: CATSDAAALTGELFF; CDR3 DNA: TGTGCCACCAGTGATGCGGCTGCTCTCACCGGGGAGCTGTTTTTT
J gene: TRBJ1-5; D gene: .; clone size: .; V gene: TRBV15; CDR3 protein: CATSSRGINQPQHF; CDR3 DNA: TGTGCCACCAGCAGTAGGGGGATCAATCAGCCCCAGCATTTT
J gene: TRBJ1-5; D gene: .; clone size: .; V gene: TRBV6-5; CDR3 protein: CASRLQLNQPQHF; CDR3 DNA: TGTGCCAGCAGACTACAGTTGAATCAGCCCCAGCATTTT
J gene: TRBJ2-3; D gene: .; clone size: few; V gene: TRBV6-5; CDR3 protein: CASRTGQAADTQYF; CDR3 DNA: TGTGCCAGCAGGACGGGGCAAGCAGCAGATACGCAGTATTTT
J gene: TRBJ2-5; D gene: .; clone size: few; V gene: TRBV9; CDR3 protein: CASSSPRGLARETQYF; CDR3 DNA: TGTGCCAGCAGCTCCCCCCGGGGGCTAGCGAGGGAGACCCAGTACTTC
J gene: TRBJ1-5; D gene: TRBD1; clone size: .; V gene: TRBV7-2; CDR3 protein: CASSTAPGQRGNQPQHF; CDR3 DNA: TGTGCCAGCAGCACCGCACCGGGACAGAGAGGCAATCAGCCCCAGCATTTT
J gene: TRBJ1-1; D gene: .; clone size: many; V gene: TRBV12-3/TRBV12-4; CDR3 protein: CASSNTRNTEAFF; CDR3 DNA: TGTGCCAGCAGCAATACAAGAAACACTGAAGCTTTCTTT
J gene: TRBJ1-1; D gene: .; clone size: few; V gene: TRBV2; CDR3 protein: CASSPLFLYTEAFF; CDR3 DNA: TGTGCCAGCAGTCCCCTCTTCCTCTACACTGAAGCTTTCTTT
J gene: TRBJ2-2; D gene: TRBD1; clone size: few; V gene: TRBV5-1; CDR3 protein: CASSIGTANTGELFF; CDR3 DNA: TGCGCCAGCAGCATCGGGACAGCGAACACCGGGGAGCTGTTTTTT
J gene: TRBJ2-5; D gene: .; clone size: .; V gene: TRBV7-2; CDR3 protein: CASSPSVGSGKTQYF; CDR3 DNA: TGTGCCAGCAGCCCCAGTGTGGGATCAGGGAAGACCCAGTACTTC
J gene: TRBJ1-1; D gene: TRBD1; clone size: few; V gene: TRBV5-1; CDR3 protein: CASSPFTGEDTEAFF; CDR3 DNA: TGCGCCAGCAGCCCCTTTACAGGGGAGGACACTGAAGCTTTCTTT
J gene: TRBJ2-1; D gene: .; clone size: .; V gene: TRBV12-3/TRBV12-4; CDR3 protein: CASSPRDGANEQFF; CDR3 DNA: TGTGCCAGCAGTCCGCGGGACGGGGCAAATGAGCAGTTCTTC
J gene: TRBJ2-7; D gene: .; clone size: few; V gene: TRBV7-6; CDR3 protein: CASSLEGSRYEQYF; CDR3 DNA: TGTGCCAGCAGCCTTGAAGGCAGTCGGTACGAGCAGTACTTC
J gene: TRBJ2-3; D gene: .; clone size: few; V gene: TRBV6-5; CDR3 protein: CASSTGPPPDTQYF; CDR3 DNA: TGTGCCAGCAGTACCGGCCCACCCCCAGATACGCAGTATTTT
J gene: TRBJ2-5; D gene: .; clone size: few; V gene: TRBV6-1; CDR3 protein: CASSVNRPQETQYF; CDR3 DNA: TGTGCCAGCAGCGTCAACAGGCCCCAAGAGACCCAGTACTTC
J gene: TRBJ1-6; D gene: .; clone size: few; V gene: TRBV20-1; CDR3 protein: CSASSRRGRDSPLHF; CDR3 DNA: TGCAGTGCTAGCTCTCGTCGGGGTAGGGATTCACCCCTCCACTTT
J gene: TRBJ1-4; D gene: .; clone size: few; V gene: TRBV29-1; CDR3 protein: CSVAGQNGEKLFF; CDR3 DNA: TGCAGCGTTGCTGGACAGAACGGGGAAAAACTGTTTTTT
J gene: TRBJ2-2; D gene: .; clone size: many; V gene: TRBV29-1; CDR3 protein: CSAEGVWAGELFF; CDR3 DNA: TGCAGCGCCGAAGGGGTCTGGGCCGGGGAGCTGTTTTTT
J gene: TRBJ2-3; D gene: TRBD2; clone size: .; V gene: TRBV4-3; CDR3 protein: CASSHRTSFADTQYF; CDR3 DNA: TGCGCCAGCAGCCATCGGACTAGCTTCGCGGATACGCAGTATTTT
J gene: TRBJ1-5; D gene: TRBD1; clone size: .; V gene: TRBV12-3/TRBV12-4; CDR3 protein: CASRGGQGGQPQHF; CDR3 DNA: TGTGCCAGCAGAGGGGGACAGGGTGGCCAGCCCCAGCATTTT
J gene: TRBJ2-5; D gene: TRBD2; clone size: few; V gene: TRBV5-8; CDR3 protein: CASSLWLAGLQETQYF; CDR3 DNA: TGTGCCAGCAGCTTGTGGCTAGCGGGGCTCCAAGAGACCCAGTACTTC
J gene: TRBJ2-3; D gene: .; clone size: .; V gene: TRBV4-2; CDR3 protein: CASTHREADTQYF; CDR3 DNA: TGTGCCAGCACCCACAGGGAGGCAGATACGCAGTATTTT
J gene: TRBJ1-4; D gene: .; clone size: .; V gene: TRBV4-2; CDR3 protein: CASSQRPGPYNEKLFF; CDR3 DNA: TGTGCCAGCAGCCAACGGCCGGGACCGTATAATGAAAAACTGTTTTTT
J gene: TRBJ2-5; D gene: .; clone size: few; V gene: TRBV20-1; CDR3 protein: CSASVYQETQYF; CDR3 DNA: TGCAGTGCTAGTGTGTACCAAGAGACCCAGTACTTC
J gene: TRBJ1-5; D gene: .; clone size: few; V gene: TRBV5-1; CDR3 protein: CASRRTVDQPQHF; CDR3 DNA: TGCGCCAGCAGAAGGACAGTGGATCAGCCCCAGCATTTT
J gene: TRBJ1-4; D gene: .; clone size: few; V gene: TRBV6-2/TRBV6-3; CDR3 protein: CASSYEAEKLFF; CDR3 DNA: TGTGCCAGCAGTTACGAGGCTGAAAAACTGTTTTTT
J gene: TRBJ1-5; D gene: .; clone size: .; V gene: TRBV20-1; CDR3 protein: CSARALGGGAGQPQHF; CDR3 DNA: TGCAGTGCTAGAGCCTTAGGCGGGGGCGCGGGACAGCCCCAGCATTTT